The entry below gives a single T cell receptor beta chain sequence along with its context. The target of this receptor is not known. Base qualities are not recorded, but no much larger clone differs from it by a single base. CD8 naive samples were obtained by positive selection for CCR7 among CD45RO-negative cells, yielding a CD45RA+CCR7+ population from which TemRA cells were excluded. Healthy HIV-negative adults with no recently reported acute infections or vaccinations were included as donors. Every donor was a Caucasian adult residing in Nashville, Tennessee, USA. Blood was obtained by leukapheresis, after which PBMCs were separated by Ficoll-Histopaque density gradient centrifugation and cryopreserved in liquid nitrogen vapor phase. Analytical flow cytometry was used to check the purity and quantity of each magnetically sorted T cell population. Genomic DNA was isolated from each sorted fraction and quantified by UV absorbance on a Nanodrop 2000c.

This sample was included in a study of shared clonotypes between healthy human individuals (dated by TCRdb to between 2020 and 2021). Regarding the study in general: Two women and three men aged 18 to 49 years were included in the cohort. For each donor, CD4 naive and CD4 memory were each given three plates, CD8 naive was given two plates, and CD8 memory was given one plate. To estimate repertoire size and how much clonotype sharing occurs between individuals, the study deeply sequenced the blood TCR repertoires of about 5 healthy adults. To increase sequencing depth and limit assay-specific biases, different laboratories used diverse techniques to prepare libraries and sequence TCR repertoires. Per donor, leukapheresis produced somewhere between about 0.9 and 10 billion PBMCs. Beyond this particular receptor, the publication reports: Rarefaction of sorted-subset datasets indicated incomplete sequencing despite the large sequencing depth. Based on pairwise subsampling, the degree of clonotype sharing among donors was expected to be affected by sequencing depth. Higher generation probabilities were observed for clonotypes shared by all four sorted-subset donors than for non-shared clonotypes. Larger estimated clonotype richness was generally found for naive subsets than for memory subsets. Because the study included a small number of donors, the genetic and exposure-history diversity represented was limited. Around 5.4% of naive CD4, around 4% of naive CD8, roughly 2.4% of memory CD4, and over 0.35% of memory CD8 clonotypes were shared across several donors. Only blood was sampled, and tissue TCR repertoires likely differ from those in blood.

The germline V gene encodes CDR1 SGHNT and CDR2 YENEEA. CDR3 length: 12 amino acids, cysteine to phenylalanine. The DNA shown is the 36-base CDR3, in frame from base 1. The germline ends are 9 bases apart after V is trimmed by 7 bases and J by 4 bases. Using the deep immunoSEQ assay, multiplex PCR amplified TCR CDR3 regions from genomic DNA. Extracted genomic DNA from each cell subset was spread evenly across all wells of several immunoSEQ 96-well plates, with each plate serving as a replicate. For sorted subsets, each replicate PCR was loaded with roughly 0.2 ug genomic DNA, equivalent to approximately 27,000 T cell genomes. The purified libraries were quantified using a Qubit 3.0 fluorometer, sized with a Bioanalyzer 2100, and then quantified again using the KAPA Library Quantification kit. Every immunoSEQ 96-well plate was sequenced on a separate single-read 150-cycle Illumina NextSeq 550 flow cell. Regarding the original processing steps: Because the immunoSEQ output held only junctional sequences and lacked quality scores, the filtering could not match the filtering applied to full-length reads. To assign V/J genes and CDR3, sequences were annotated against IMGT germline references using PyIR, a Python wrapper for IgBLAST v1.9. Reads were filtered out if the reads had weak V/J assignments (E-value above 1e-6), no CDR3, stop codons, out-of-frame junctions, or ambiguous translated residues. V3J clonotypes were defined as sequences sharing an identical inferred V gene, J gene, and CDR3 amino acid sequence. Percentage overlap between repertoires was computed as shared unique clonotypes divided by the size of the smaller repertoire. RTK rarefaction, the Chao1 estimator, and Recon v2.1 estimates of unobserved clonotypes were used to assess repertoire richness. For all TCRbeta clonotypes obtained by the gDNA method from four donors, generation probabilities were computed with OLGA. TCRdb stores this immuneACCESS table with in-frame sequences only. Part of the clones is absent; in the studies checked, under half of the shortfall reflects unresolved V genes, and no reason is known for the rest. That table gives V, J and clone size, and the DNA gave D and trimming. This sample comprises 1.5 million to 2.5 million clones, around 96% of them detected only once. The ten biggest clones cover roughly 1.2% of the sample.

The sequenced sample was naive CD8+ T cells sorted from blood. According to the study, the label for this sample's cell subset or site signals: CD45RA+CCR7+. This receptor was taken from a young man in good health. The chain is made from TRBV11-3 and TRBJ2-3; TRBD1 could be the D gene, as 5 bases match. This receptor has the CDR3 CASKGNSDTQYF. At the DNA level, the sequence is TGTGCCAGCAAGGGGAATTCAGATACGCAGTATTTT.